The clone carrying this T cell receptor (beta chain) has just a few counts. Its antigen is as yet unknown. The CDR3 covers 15 residues. The J segment lost 4 bases and the V segment lost 6 bases, leaving 8 bases of the junction unmatched. In germline, CDR1 is SNHLY, CDR2 FYNNEI. This sample was taken from a study of T-cell reconstitution after alpha-beta-depleted transplantation in children. Notes on the study in general: Diversity and T-cell counts at one year after transplant derived mostly from new T cells.

Unique molecular identifiers were incorporated during preparation of the TCRbeta library. TCRdb reprocessed the PCR reads with MiXCR, giving one entry per CDR3 protein. The sample lists hundreds of thousands of distinct CDR3 sequences; 20% to 30% were seen once. This sequence was found in a female patient between 2 and 15 years old who had a stem cell transplant for congenital amegakaryocytic thrombocytopenia, so the T cells may come from the graft donor. The source was PBMCs, mostly from graft donor cells, collected 360 days after TCRalphabeta/CD19-depleted stem cell transplant. V is TRBV2 and J is TRBJ1-4, with TRBD1 matching 7 bases. This CDR3 is CASSEYDRVNEKLFF. In DNA, the CDR3 is TGTGCCAGCAGCGAGTACGACAGGGTTAATGAAAAACTGTTTTTT. Looking up the rest from reference TRBV2 and TRBJ1-4 gives the full variable domain: EPEVTQTPSHQVTQMGQEVILRCVPISNHLYFYWYRQILGQKVEFLVSFYNNEISEKSEIFDDQFSVERPDGSNFTLKIRSTKLEDSAMYFCASSEYDRVNEKLFFGSGTQLSVL.